Listed below are T cell receptor beta chains from one sample, sequenced in a study of T cells after yellow fever vaccination. TCRdb re-called the 5' RACE reads with MiXCR, one entry per CDR3 protein. The repertoire consists of some 320,000 distinct CDR3 sequences, with 8% to 10% occurring once and the leading ten covering over 15%. Sequenced here: PBMCs, sampled on the day of the first yellow fever vaccination. The receptors come from a man aged 18-30 years who received the YFV17D yellow fever vaccine. Each CDR3 is given with its conserved first and last residue. Each record gives: CDR3 DNA, CDR3 protein, J gene, D gene, V gene, clone size. The D gene is left open where the match is weak. Clone size is stated in some rows and not others, as once, few, many or a class when expanded.

cdr3_nt: TGTGCCAGCAGCTTAGACGGGATAACGCAGTATTTT; cdr3_aa: CASSLDGITQYF; j_call: TRBJ2-3; d_call: -; v_call: TRBV7-9; clone_size: few
cdr3_nt: TGCGCCAGCAGCCAAGAGAAGGGTGGTGGCTATGGCTACACCTTC; cdr3_aa: CASSQEKGGGYGYTF; j_call: TRBJ1-2; d_call: -; v_call: TRBV4-3; clone_size: many
cdr3_nt: TGCGCCAGCATGACAGGGCACTCCTACGAGCAGTACTTC; cdr3_aa: CASMTGHSYEQYF; j_call: TRBJ2-7; d_call: TRBD1; v_call: TRBV10-2; clone_size: medium-sized
cdr3_nt: TGTGCCAGCAGCCACCCCAGGGGGCAAACTAGCACAGATACGCAGTATTTT; cdr3_aa: CASSHPRGQTSTDTQYF; j_call: TRBJ2-3; d_call: TRBD1; v_call: TRBV11-2; clone_size: many
cdr3_nt: TGCAGTGCTCACGACTTTAGCGGGGGGGTGAACAATGAGCAGTTCTTC; cdr3_aa: CSAHDFSGGVNNEQFF; j_call: TRBJ2-1; d_call: TRBD2; v_call: TRBV20-1; clone_size: many
cdr3_nt: TGTGCCAGCTCATTTTCTCCCGGGAGGTCTGGAAACACCATATATTTT; cdr3_aa: CASSFSPGRSGNTIYF; j_call: TRBJ1-3; d_call: -; v_call: TRBV18; clone_size: -
cdr3_nt: TGTGCCACCAGTGATTTGGGAGGGCCGAGCTCCTACGAGCAGTACTTC; cdr3_aa: CATSDLGGPSSYEQYF; j_call: TRBJ2-7; d_call: -; v_call: TRBV24-1; clone_size: few
cdr3_nt: TGTGCCAGCAGCTTCGGGGGAAGGGTAACCGGGGAGCTGTTTTTT; cdr3_aa: CASSFGGRVTGELFF; j_call: TRBJ2-2; d_call: -; v_call: TRBV7-2; clone_size: few
cdr3_nt: TGTGCCAGCAGCAGCAGCCAGGTCGGTCACACTGAAGCTTTCTTT; cdr3_aa: CASSSSQVGHTEAFF; j_call: TRBJ1-1; d_call: -; v_call: TRBV5-4; clone_size: few
cdr3_nt: TGTGCCATCAGTGAGCCGGGGGACTTCAATGGCTACACCTTC; cdr3_aa: CAISEPGDFNGYTF; j_call: TRBJ1-2; d_call: -; v_call: TRBV10-3; clone_size: few
cdr3_nt: TGTGCCAGCAGCTTATGGGTGTCGGGAGCTAATGAAAAACTGTTTTTT; cdr3_aa: CASSLWVSGANEKLFF; j_call: TRBJ1-4; d_call: -; v_call: TRBV7-6; clone_size: -
cdr3_nt: TGCAGTGCTAGAGTGAACAGGGGCTCCTACAATGAGCAGTTCTTC; cdr3_aa: CSARVNRGSYNEQFF; j_call: TRBJ2-1; d_call: TRBD1; v_call: TRBV20-1; clone_size: many
cdr3_nt: TGCAGCGTTCACGAGGGGCTGTCCAATGAGCAGTTCTTC; cdr3_aa: CSVHEGLSNEQFF; j_call: TRBJ2-1; d_call: -; v_call: TRBV29-1; clone_size: -
cdr3_nt: TGTGCCAGCAGAAGCGGAACAGATACGCAGTATTTT; cdr3_aa: CASRSGTDTQYF; j_call: TRBJ2-3; d_call: -; v_call: TRBV12-3/TRBV12-4; clone_size: -
cdr3_nt: TGTGCCAGCAGCCAGAGGGCAGGGTGGATGGCAGATACGCAGTATTTT; cdr3_aa: CASSQRAGWMADTQYF; j_call: TRBJ2-3; d_call: -; v_call: TRBV7-2; clone_size: few
cdr3_nt: TGTGCCAGCAGCTTAGGTCGGCAGGGGCGAGAGACCCAGTACTTC; cdr3_aa: CASSLGRQGRETQYF; j_call: TRBJ2-5; d_call: -; v_call: TRBV7-2; clone_size: many
cdr3_nt: TGTGCCAGCTCCCCCCGTGGCAGGGAGCCCGGGGATGAGCAGTTCTTC; cdr3_aa: CASSPRGREPGDEQFF; j_call: TRBJ2-1; d_call: -; v_call: TRBV18; clone_size: few
cdr3_nt: TGTGCCAGCAGTTTGGGACACGCGAACACTGAAGCTTTCTTT; cdr3_aa: CASSLGHANTEAFF; j_call: TRBJ1-1; d_call: -; v_call: TRBV12-3/TRBV12-4; clone_size: few
cdr3_nt: TGTGCCAGCAGTTTGTTCAGTTATAATTCACCCCTCCACTTT; cdr3_aa: CASSLFSYNSPLHF; j_call: TRBJ1-6; d_call: -; v_call: TRBV28; clone_size: -
cdr3_nt: TGTGCCAGCAGTTTTGGTCCGGCGAACACTGAAGCTTTCTTT; cdr3_aa: CASSFGPANTEAFF; j_call: TRBJ1-1; d_call: -; v_call: TRBV27; clone_size: -
cdr3_nt: TGTGCCAGCAGATTACAGGGGAGCACTGAAGCTTTCTTT; cdr3_aa: CASRLQGSTEAFF; j_call: TRBJ1-1; d_call: TRBD1; v_call: TRBV6-5; clone_size: many
cdr3_nt: TGTGCCAGCAGCTTCAGCGGGCTAAACATTCAGTACTTC; cdr3_aa: CASSFSGLNIQYF; j_call: TRBJ2-4; d_call: -; v_call: TRBV7-9; clone_size: many
cdr3_nt: TGTGCCAGCAGCCTACCGGGACTAGGAAGGGCAGATACGCAGTATTTT; cdr3_aa: CASSLPGLGRADTQYF; j_call: TRBJ2-3; d_call: TRBD2; v_call: TRBV5-6; clone_size: -
cdr3_nt: TGTGCCTGCCTCAGGACCGGGACAGGGAAAGAGACCCAGTACTTC; cdr3_aa: CACLRTGTGKETQYF; j_call: TRBJ2-5; d_call: TRBD1; v_call: TRBV30; clone_size: -
cdr3_nt: TGCGCCAGCAGTGGCACCCCGGACTCCTACAATGAGCAGTTCTTC; cdr3_aa: CASSGTPDSYNEQFF; j_call: TRBJ2-1; d_call: -; v_call: TRBV10-1; clone_size: -
cdr3_nt: TGTGCCAGTACCTCCCTCCAGGGGGCCGTTGGAAACACCATATATTTT; cdr3_aa: CASTSLQGAVGNTIYF; j_call: TRBJ1-3; d_call: TRBD1; v_call: TRBV19; clone_size: -
cdr3_nt: TGTGCCAGCAGCCAAGACGTCGGGCAATCACCCCTCCACTTT; cdr3_aa: CASSQDVGQSPLHF; j_call: TRBJ1-6; d_call: -; v_call: TRBV3-1; clone_size: -
cdr3_nt: TGCGCCAGCAGCTTAGGACAGGGAGCCCAGGATGAGCAGTTCTTC; cdr3_aa: CASSLGQGAQDEQFF; j_call: TRBJ2-1; d_call: TRBD1; v_call: TRBV5-1; clone_size: few
cdr3_nt: TGTGCCACCACAGGGGGGAATCAGCCCCAGCATTTT; cdr3_aa: CATTGGNQPQHF; j_call: TRBJ1-5; d_call: TRBD1; v_call: TRBV3-1; clone_size: -
cdr3_nt: TGCGCCAGCAGCCAAGAAACCGGGAGTGGCTACACCTTC; cdr3_aa: CASSQETGSGYTF; j_call: TRBJ1-2; d_call: -; v_call: TRBV4-3; clone_size: few
cdr3_nt: TGCAGTGCTGAGCAGGACGTGAACACTGAAGCTTTCTTT; cdr3_aa: CSAEQDVNTEAFF; j_call: TRBJ1-1; d_call: -; v_call: TRBV20-1; clone_size: -
cdr3_nt: TGTGCCAGCAGCCCCGAGGGCCGCTACTGTGAGCAGTTCTTC; cdr3_aa: CASSPEGRYCEQFF; j_call: TRBJ2-1; d_call: -; v_call: TRBV5-5; clone_size: -
cdr3_nt: TGTGCCAGCAGTTTTCAGGGGGCGAGCACCGGGGAGCTGTTTTTT; cdr3_aa: CASSFQGASTGELFF; j_call: TRBJ2-2; d_call: TRBD1; v_call: TRBV12-3/TRBV12-4; clone_size: few
cdr3_nt: TGTGCCACCAGCAGGCAAGCTAGCGGGGGCGGCGGAGAGACCCAGTACTTC; cdr3_aa: CATSRQASGGGGETQYF; j_call: TRBJ2-5; d_call: TRBD2; v_call: TRBV15; clone_size: -
cdr3_nt: TGTGCCAGCAGTTCCTCGCTTTTCGGCCGGGAGCTGTTTTTT; cdr3_aa: CASSSSLFGRELFF; j_call: TRBJ2-2; d_call: -; v_call: TRBV12-3/TRBV12-4; clone_size: -
cdr3_nt: TGTGCCGGGGGCGGGGACGGCGATAATTCACCCCTCCACTTT; cdr3_aa: CAGGGDGDNSPLHF; j_call: TRBJ1-6; d_call: -; v_call: TRBV2; clone_size: few
cdr3_nt: TGTGCCAGTAACAGGGGGCTTAATTCACCCCTCCACTTT; cdr3_aa: CASNRGLNSPLHF; j_call: TRBJ1-6; d_call: TRBD1; v_call: TRBV7-9; clone_size: -
cdr3_nt: TGTGCCAGCGGGGGAACCAGGTCCTTCTATAATTCACCCCTCCACTTT; cdr3_aa: CASGGTRSFYNSPLHF; j_call: TRBJ1-6; d_call: -; v_call: TRBV2; clone_size: few
cdr3_nt: TGCAGTGCTAGGGGGCAGGGCGGGTACACTGAAGCTTTCTTT; cdr3_aa: CSARGQGGYTEAFF; j_call: TRBJ1-1; d_call: -; v_call: TRBV20-1; clone_size: many
cdr3_nt: TGCAGTGCTGGTCAGATTAGCGGGGGGTACCCCTACAATGAGCAGTTCTTC; cdr3_aa: CSAGQISGGYPYNEQFF; j_call: TRBJ2-1; d_call: TRBD2; v_call: TRBV20-1; clone_size: few
cdr3_nt: TGTGCCAGCAGTTTCACAGGGTATAATTCACCCCTCCACTTT; cdr3_aa: CASSFTGYNSPLHF; j_call: TRBJ1-6; d_call: -; v_call: TRBV6-5; clone_size: few
cdr3_nt: TGTGCCAGCAGCTCGCTAACCGACGGAGACAGTGTCTACGAGCAGTACTTC; cdr3_aa: CASSSLTDGDSVYEQYF; j_call: TRBJ2-7; d_call: -; v_call: TRBV7-9; clone_size: few
cdr3_nt: TGCGCCAGCGAGACTACGAACACCGGGGAGCTGTTTTTT; cdr3_aa: CASETTNTGELFF; j_call: TRBJ2-2; d_call: -; v_call: TRBV10-2; clone_size: many
cdr3_nt: TGTGCCAGCAGGGAGGAGACCCAGTACTTC; cdr3_aa: CASREETQYF; j_call: TRBJ2-5; d_call: -; v_call: TRBV6-6; clone_size: many
cdr3_nt: TGTGCCAGCGCGGAAGGACAGGGGATCTACGAGCAGTACTTC; cdr3_aa: CASAEGQGIYEQYF; j_call: TRBJ2-7; d_call: TRBD1; v_call: TRBV6-1; clone_size: few
cdr3_nt: TGCAGTGCTCGAGCGGGGGCGGGGGATACGCAGTATTTT; cdr3_aa: CSARAGAGDTQYF; j_call: TRBJ2-3; d_call: TRBD2; v_call: TRBV20-1; clone_size: -
cdr3_nt: TGTGCCAGCAAGGTGAGATTTGCTGAAGCTTTCTTT; cdr3_aa: CASKVRFAEAFF; j_call: TRBJ1-1; d_call: -; v_call: TRBV2; clone_size: few
cdr3_nt: TGCAGTGCTAGCGAACCCGACAGGGGCGCAGATACGCAGTATTTT; cdr3_aa: CSASEPDRGADTQYF; j_call: TRBJ2-3; d_call: TRBD1; v_call: TRBV20-1; clone_size: many
cdr3_nt: TGTGCCAGCAGCTCAGAGGTGGCAGGGTTCGATGAGCAGTTCTTC; cdr3_aa: CASSSEVAGFDEQFF; j_call: TRBJ2-1; d_call: -; v_call: TRBV7-9; clone_size: many
cdr3_nt: TGTGCCAGCAGCTTAGGTCTTGGGGGACGAGATACGCAGTATTTT; cdr3_aa: CASSLGLGGRDTQYF; j_call: TRBJ2-3; d_call: -; v_call: TRBV11-2; clone_size: -